The rows below give T cell receptor beta chains drawn from one sample of a study of T cell responses to AZD1222 COVID-19 vaccine. Data came from immunoSEQ multiplex PCR; TCRdb stores just in-frame clones and leaves some out. Of just over 8,000 clones detected, around 89% appear once; the ten largest clones hold about 7%. The source was peripheral blood, collected 28 days after the second AZD1222 dose. The receptor source for this set is an adult who received the AZD1222 COVID-19 vaccine. CDR3s include the opening cysteine and the closing phenylalanine or tryptophan. The order of the fields is V gene, D gene, J gene, CDR3 length, CDR3 protein. A D gene is named only where the DNA matches it firmly.

v_gene: TRBV18
d_gene: .
j_gene: TRBJ1-5
len: 13
CDR3aa: CATAAGSLRPQHF

v_gene: TRBV5-8
d_gene: .
j_gene: TRBJ2-1
len: 13
CDR3aa: CASSLADRYEQFF

v_gene: TRBV18
d_gene: TRBD1
j_gene: TRBJ1-6
len: 16
CDR3aa: CASSPTGVGGNSPLHF

v_gene: TRBV3-1/TRBV3-2
d_gene: .
j_gene: TRBJ2-7
len: 13
CDR3aa: CASSLQSSYEQYF

v_gene: TRBV27
d_gene: TRBD2
j_gene: TRBJ2-3
len: 16
CDR3aa: CASSLEGSSGEIGQYF

v_gene: TRBV6-1
d_gene: TRBD2
j_gene: TRBJ2-5
len: 14
CDR3aa: CASIEAGGQETQYF

v_gene: TRBV6-5
d_gene: .
j_gene: TRBJ1-1
len: 15
CDR3aa: CASTQWGGSGTEAFF

v_gene: TRBV28
d_gene: TRBD2
j_gene: TRBJ2-1
len: 15
CDR3aa: CASRSRREGFNEQFF

v_gene: TRBV11-2
d_gene: .
j_gene: TRBJ2-3
len: 14
CDR3aa: CASSPLESTDTQYF

v_gene: TRBV7-9
d_gene: TRBD2
j_gene: TRBJ2-1
len: 14
CDR3aa: CASSSLSGMGRQFF

v_gene: TRBV18
d_gene: .
j_gene: TRBJ1-1
len: 15
CDR3aa: CASSPPSRTNTEAFF

v_gene: TRBV13
d_gene: .
j_gene: TRBJ1-1
len: 15
CDR3aa: CASSHSGSANTEAFF

v_gene: TRBV7-9
d_gene: .
j_gene: TRBJ2-1
len: 18
CDR3aa: CASSQPTTPKSSYNEQFF

v_gene: TRBV10-3
d_gene: .
j_gene: TRBJ2-1
len: 14
CDR3aa: CAIRPDSSYNEQFF

v_gene: TRBV6-2/TRBV6-3
d_gene: TRBD2
j_gene: TRBJ2-1
len: 17
CDR3aa: CASSPVAGGSSYNEQFF

v_gene: TRBV19
d_gene: .
j_gene: TRBJ2-1
len: 13
CDR3aa: CASSTNTDNEQFF

v_gene: TRBV28
d_gene: TRBD2
j_gene: TRBJ2-1
len: 15
CDR3aa: CASRVAGERYNEQFF

v_gene: TRBV7-9
d_gene: TRBD2
j_gene: TRBJ2-5
len: 16
CDR3aa: CASSLADRAGWETQYF

v_gene: TRBV12-3/TRBV12-4
d_gene: .
j_gene: TRBJ2-1
len: 13
CDR3aa: CASSFRGLGEQFF

v_gene: TRBV6-5
d_gene: .
j_gene: TRBJ2-1
len: 14
CDR3aa: CASAKWTYYNEQFF

v_gene: TRBV7-6
d_gene: .
j_gene: TRBJ2-7
len: 15
CDR3aa: CASSLGSGEGLEQYF

v_gene: TRBV7-9
d_gene: .
j_gene: TRBJ2-7
len: 12
CDR3aa: CASSWQVNEQYF

v_gene: TRBV19
d_gene: TRBD2
j_gene: TRBJ2-3
len: 16
CDR3aa: CASSIDPSGGRDTQYF

v_gene: TRBV7-2
d_gene: .
j_gene: TRBJ2-7
len: 13
CDR3aa: CASSLGADYEQYF

v_gene: TRBV4-1
d_gene: TRBD1
j_gene: TRBJ2-7
len: 16
CDR3aa: CASSQEDRGVSYEQYF

v_gene: TRBV9
d_gene: TRBD1
j_gene: TRBJ1-3
len: 17
CDR3aa: CASSVAATGESGNTIYF

v_gene: TRBV28
d_gene: .
j_gene: TRBJ1-1
len: 12
CDR3aa: CASSKQGAEAFF

v_gene: TRBV7-3
d_gene: .
j_gene: TRBJ2-3
len: 15
CDR3aa: CASSSGLDTTDTQYF

v_gene: TRBV5-4
d_gene: TRBD2
j_gene: TRBJ2-5
len: 15
CDR3aa: CASSLGTSGQETQYF

v_gene: TRBV2
d_gene: .
j_gene: TRBJ1-6
len: 16
CDR3aa: CASSEQYTGAGSPLHF

v_gene: TRBV6-6
d_gene: .
j_gene: TRBJ1-1
len: 11
CDR3aa: CASSYKTDLRF

v_gene: TRBV7-8
d_gene: TRBD1
j_gene: TRBJ1-1
len: 16
CDR3aa: CASRPPQGPVNTEAFF

v_gene: TRBV6-5
d_gene: .
j_gene: TRBJ2-2
len: 15
CDR3aa: CASNGRTVYTGELFF

v_gene: TRBV2
d_gene: .
j_gene: TRBJ2-2
len: 15
CDR3aa: CASKAFGGRTGELFF

v_gene: TRBV7-2
d_gene: .
j_gene: TRBJ1-5
len: 15
CDR3aa: CASSLEVSGFQPQHF

v_gene: TRBV6-5
d_gene: TRBD2
j_gene: TRBJ2-5
len: 16
CDR3aa: CASSYLSSGGSETQYF

v_gene: TRBV7-8
d_gene: .
j_gene: TRBJ1-5
len: 12
CDR3aa: CASRGNNQPQHF

v_gene: TRBV2
d_gene: .
j_gene: TRBJ1-4
len: 14
CDR3aa: CASRYRDKGEKLFF

v_gene: TRBV6-5
d_gene: .
j_gene: TRBJ2-7
len: 14
CDR3aa: CASSYTVPGNEQYF

v_gene: TRBV9
d_gene: .
j_gene: TRBJ2-5
len: 16
CDR3aa: CASSVEGAGAEETQYF

v_gene: TRBV5-1
d_gene: TRBD2
j_gene: TRBJ2-1
len: 15
CDR3aa: CASSLVGLAGNEQFF

v_gene: TRBV2
d_gene: .
j_gene: TRBJ1-6
len: 16
CDR3aa: CASRAGSTFMGSPLHF

v_gene: TRBV30
d_gene: TRBD2
j_gene: TRBJ2-7
len: 15
CDR3aa: CAWSVTSGSSYEQYF

v_gene: TRBV10-3
d_gene: .
j_gene: TRBJ1-4
len: 13
CDR3aa: CAIRRGANEKLFF

v_gene: TRBV28
d_gene: TRBD1
j_gene: TRBJ1-5
len: 13
CDR3aa: CASGRGNNQPQHF

v_gene: TRBV6-5
d_gene: .
j_gene: TRBJ2-7
len: 15
CDR3aa: CASRRPGARSYEQYF

v_gene: TRBV7-2
d_gene: TRBD2
j_gene: TRBJ2-3
len: 15
CDR3aa: CASTAVLAGRDTQYF

v_gene: TRBV27
d_gene: TRBD1
j_gene: TRBJ2-7
len: 15
CDR3aa: CASRTGGIDSGEQYF

v_gene: TRBV10-1
d_gene: .
j_gene: TRBJ2-5
len: 16
CDR3aa: CASSAPAGRARGTQYF

v_gene: TRBV10-3
d_gene: .
j_gene: TRBJ2-1
len: 13
CDR3aa: CAISELGAAEQFF

v_gene: TRBV28
d_gene: .
j_gene: TRBJ2-3
len: 14
CDR3aa: CASRVYGAGGTQYF

v_gene: TRBV5-4
d_gene: TRBD2
j_gene: TRBJ2-4
len: 17
CDR3aa: CASSPASSGGAKNIQYF

v_gene: TRBV7-2
d_gene: TRBD1
j_gene: TRBJ1-5
len: 16
CDR3aa: CASSPRSGQGNQPQHF

v_gene: TRBV9
d_gene: TRBD2
j_gene: TRBJ2-2
len: 16
CDR3aa: CASSLRGLATTGELFF

v_gene: TRBV7-8
d_gene: TRBD1
j_gene: TRBJ2-7
len: 15
CDR3aa: CASSLALGTGYEQYF

v_gene: TRBV2
d_gene: .
j_gene: TRBJ2-5
len: 12
CDR3aa: CASNSGQETQYF

v_gene: TRBV4-3
d_gene: .
j_gene: TRBJ2-1
len: 15
CDR3aa: CASSQEIHSYNEQFF

v_gene: TRBV19
d_gene: .
j_gene: TRBJ2-3
len: 14
CDR3aa: CASSTHGQSDTQYF

v_gene: TRBV5-1
d_gene: .
j_gene: TRBJ2-1
len: 14
CDR3aa: CASSLFGAGNEQFF

v_gene: TRBV28
d_gene: .
j_gene: TRBJ1-5
len: 15
CDR3aa: CASRDSVHSNQPQHF